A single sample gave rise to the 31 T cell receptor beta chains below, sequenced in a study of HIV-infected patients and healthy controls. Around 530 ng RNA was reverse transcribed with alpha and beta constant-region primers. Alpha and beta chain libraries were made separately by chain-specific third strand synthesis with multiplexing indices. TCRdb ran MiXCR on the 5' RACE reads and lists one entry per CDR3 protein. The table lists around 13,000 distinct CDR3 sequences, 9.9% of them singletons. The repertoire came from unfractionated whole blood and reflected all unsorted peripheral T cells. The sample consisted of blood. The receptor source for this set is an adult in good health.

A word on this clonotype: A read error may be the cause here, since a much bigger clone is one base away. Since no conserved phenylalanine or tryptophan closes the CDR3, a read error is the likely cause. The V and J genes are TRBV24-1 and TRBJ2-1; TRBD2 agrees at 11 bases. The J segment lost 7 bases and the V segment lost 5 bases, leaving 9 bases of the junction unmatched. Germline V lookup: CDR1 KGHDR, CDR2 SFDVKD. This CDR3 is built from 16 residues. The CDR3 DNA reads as TGTGCCACCAGTGGGGGTACTAGCGGGAGAGGTAATGAGCAGTTCTTA. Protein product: CATSGGTSGRGNEQFL.

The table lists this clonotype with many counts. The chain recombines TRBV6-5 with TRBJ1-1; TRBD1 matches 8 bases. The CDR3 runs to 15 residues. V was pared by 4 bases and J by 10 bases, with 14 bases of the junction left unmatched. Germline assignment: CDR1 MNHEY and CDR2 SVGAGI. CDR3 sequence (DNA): TGTGCCAGCAGTTCAGATATGGACAGGGCTTCAACAGCTTTCTTT. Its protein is CASSSDMDRASTAFF.

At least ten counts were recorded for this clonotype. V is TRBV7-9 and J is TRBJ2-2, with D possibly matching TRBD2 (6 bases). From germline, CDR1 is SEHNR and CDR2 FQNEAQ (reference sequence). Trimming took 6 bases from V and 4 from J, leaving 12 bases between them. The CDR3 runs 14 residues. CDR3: CASRTPTSTGELFF. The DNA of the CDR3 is TGTGCCAGCAGAACCCCGACTAGCACCGGGGAGCTGTTTTTT.

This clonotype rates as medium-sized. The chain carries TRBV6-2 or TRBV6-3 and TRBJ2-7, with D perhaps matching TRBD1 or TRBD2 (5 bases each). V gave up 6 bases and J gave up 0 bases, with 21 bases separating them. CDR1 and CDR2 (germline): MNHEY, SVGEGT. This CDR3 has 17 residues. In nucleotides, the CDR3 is TGTGCCAGCAGCCGAGCCTTGGGACCTAGGAGCTCCTACGAGCAGTACTTC. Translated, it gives CASSRALGPRSSYEQYF.

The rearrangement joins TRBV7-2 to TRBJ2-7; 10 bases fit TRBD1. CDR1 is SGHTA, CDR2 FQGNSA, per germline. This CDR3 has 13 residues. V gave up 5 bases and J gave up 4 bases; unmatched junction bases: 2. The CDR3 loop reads CASSRQGAYEQYF. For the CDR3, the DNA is TGTGCCAGCAGCCGACAGGGGGCGTACGAGCAGTACTTC. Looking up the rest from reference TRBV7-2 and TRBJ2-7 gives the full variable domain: GAGVSQSPSNKVTEKGKDVELRCDPISGHTALYWYRQSLGQGLEFLIYFQGNSAPDKSGLPSDRFSAERTGGSVSTLTIQRTQQEDSAVYLCASSRQGAYEQYFGPGTRLTVT.

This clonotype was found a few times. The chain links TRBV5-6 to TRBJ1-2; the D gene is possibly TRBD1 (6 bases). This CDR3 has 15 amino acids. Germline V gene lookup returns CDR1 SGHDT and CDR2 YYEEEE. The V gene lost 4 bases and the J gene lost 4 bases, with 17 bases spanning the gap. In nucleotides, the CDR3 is TGTGCCAGCAGCCTAAGAGACAGGCCGACCTATGGCTACACCTTC. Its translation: CASSLRDRPTYGYTF. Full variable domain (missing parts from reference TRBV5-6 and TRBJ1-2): DAGVTQSPTHLIKTRGQQVTLRCSPKSGHDTVSWYQQALGQGPQFIFQYYEEEERQRGNFPDRFSGHQFPNYSSELNVNALLLGDSALYLCASSLRDRPTYGYTFGSGTRLTVV.

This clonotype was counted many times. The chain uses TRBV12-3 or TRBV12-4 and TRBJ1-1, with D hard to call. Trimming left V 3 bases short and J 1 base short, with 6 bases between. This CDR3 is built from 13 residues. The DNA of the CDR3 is TGTGCCAGCAGTTTGGCAGAGAACACTGAAGCTTTCTTT. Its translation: CASSLAENTEAFF.

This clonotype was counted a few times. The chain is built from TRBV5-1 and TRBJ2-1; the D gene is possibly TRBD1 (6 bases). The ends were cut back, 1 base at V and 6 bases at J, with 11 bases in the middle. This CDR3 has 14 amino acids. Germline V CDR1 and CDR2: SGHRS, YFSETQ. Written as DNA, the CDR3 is TGCGCCAGCAGCTTGTCTGACAGGCGCAATGAGCAGTTCTTC. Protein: CASSLSDRRNEQFF.

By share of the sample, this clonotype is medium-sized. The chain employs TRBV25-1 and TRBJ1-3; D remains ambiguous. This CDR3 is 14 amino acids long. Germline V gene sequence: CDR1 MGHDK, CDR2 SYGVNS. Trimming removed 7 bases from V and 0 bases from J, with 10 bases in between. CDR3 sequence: CASKVRVSGNTIYF. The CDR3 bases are TGTGCCAGCAAAGTTAGGGTCTCTGGAAACACCATATATTTT.

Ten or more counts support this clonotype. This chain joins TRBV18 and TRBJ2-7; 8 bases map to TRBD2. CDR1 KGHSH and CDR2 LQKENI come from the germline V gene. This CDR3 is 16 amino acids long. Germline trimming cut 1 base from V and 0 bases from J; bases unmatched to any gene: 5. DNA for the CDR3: TGTGCCAGCTCACCACTAGCGGGGCCAAGCTCCTACGAGCAGTACTTC. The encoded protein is CASSPLAGPSSYEQYF.

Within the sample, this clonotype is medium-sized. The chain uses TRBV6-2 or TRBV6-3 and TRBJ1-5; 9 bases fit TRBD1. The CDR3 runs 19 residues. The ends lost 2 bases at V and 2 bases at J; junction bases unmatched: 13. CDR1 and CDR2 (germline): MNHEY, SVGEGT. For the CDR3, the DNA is TGTGCCAGCAGTTACGCGTTGGGACAGGGTTTCGGTGGCAATCAGCCCCAGCATTTT. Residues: CASSYALGQGFGGNQPQHF.

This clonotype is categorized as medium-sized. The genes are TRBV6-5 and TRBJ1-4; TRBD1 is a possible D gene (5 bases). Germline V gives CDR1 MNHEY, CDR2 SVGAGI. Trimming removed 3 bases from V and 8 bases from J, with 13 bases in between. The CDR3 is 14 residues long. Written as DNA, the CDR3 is TGTGCCAGCAGTTATTCGGGGGAAGGAGAAAAACTGTTTTTT. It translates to CASSYSGEGEKLFF.

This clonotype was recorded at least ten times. The CDR3 nucleotides are TGTGCCAGCAGCCAAAGCGGACACACCCAGTACTTC. Translation gives CASSQSGHTQYF. The chain couples TRBV14 to TRBJ2-5; D tentatively fits TRBD1 or TRBD2 (5 bases each). Germline values: CDR1 SGHDN, CDR2 FVKESK. The ends were cut back, 2 bases at V and 8 bases at J, with 9 bases in the middle. This CDR3 is built from 12 residues.

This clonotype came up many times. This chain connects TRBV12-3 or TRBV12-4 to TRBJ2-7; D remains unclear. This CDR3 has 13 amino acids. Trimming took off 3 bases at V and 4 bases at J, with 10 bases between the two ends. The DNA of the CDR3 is TGTGCCAGCAGTTTGAGACACCTTTACGAGCAGTACTTC. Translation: CASSLRHLYEQYF.

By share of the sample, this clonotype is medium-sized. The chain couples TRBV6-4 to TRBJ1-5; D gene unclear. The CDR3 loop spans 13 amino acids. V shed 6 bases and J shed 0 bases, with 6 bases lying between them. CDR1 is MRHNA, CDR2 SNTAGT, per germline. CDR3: CASSPDSNQPQHF. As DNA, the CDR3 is TGTGCCAGCAGCCCCGATAGCAATCAGCCCCAGCATTTT.

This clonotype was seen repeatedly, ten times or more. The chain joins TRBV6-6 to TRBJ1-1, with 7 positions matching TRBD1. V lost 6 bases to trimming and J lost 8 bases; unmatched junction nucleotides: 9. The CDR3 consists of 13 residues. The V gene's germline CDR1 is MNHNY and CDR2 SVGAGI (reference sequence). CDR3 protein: CASSHRDSLEAFF. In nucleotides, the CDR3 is TGTGCCAGCAGCCACCGGGACAGCCTCGAAGCTTTCTTT.

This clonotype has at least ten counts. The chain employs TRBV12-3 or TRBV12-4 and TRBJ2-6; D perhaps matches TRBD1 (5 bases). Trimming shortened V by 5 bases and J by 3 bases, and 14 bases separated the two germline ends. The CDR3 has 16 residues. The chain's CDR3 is CASSLIGALGANVLTF. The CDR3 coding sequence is TGTGCCAGCAGTCTCATAGGGGCGCTTGGGGCCAACGTCCTGACTTTC.

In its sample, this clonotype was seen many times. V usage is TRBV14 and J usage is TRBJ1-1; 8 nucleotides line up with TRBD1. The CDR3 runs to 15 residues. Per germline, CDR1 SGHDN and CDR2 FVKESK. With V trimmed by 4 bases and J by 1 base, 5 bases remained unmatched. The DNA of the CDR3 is TGTGCCAGCAGCCTCAGGGGGCTCGAGAACACTGAAGCTTTCTTT. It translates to CASSLRGLENTEAFF.

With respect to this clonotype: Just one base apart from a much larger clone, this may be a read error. Here the CDR3 reads CATMAQGNPYEQYF. The CDR3 nucleotides read TGTGCCACCATGGCGCAGGGTAATCCCTACGAGCAGTACTTC. The chain combines TRBV25-1 with TRBJ2-7, with a possible D match to TRBD1 (5 bases). The CDR3 has 14 amino acids. CDR1 and CDR2 from the germline V gene are MGHDK and SYGVNS. V gave up 10 bases and J gave up 2 bases, with 18 bases separating them.

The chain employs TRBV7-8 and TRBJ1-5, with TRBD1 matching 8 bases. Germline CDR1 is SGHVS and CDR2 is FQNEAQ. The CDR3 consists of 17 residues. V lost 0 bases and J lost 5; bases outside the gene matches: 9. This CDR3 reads CASSLAGQGKVHQPQHF. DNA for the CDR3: TGTGCCAGCAGCTTAGCCGGACAGGGTAAGGTCCATCAGCCCCAGCATTTT.

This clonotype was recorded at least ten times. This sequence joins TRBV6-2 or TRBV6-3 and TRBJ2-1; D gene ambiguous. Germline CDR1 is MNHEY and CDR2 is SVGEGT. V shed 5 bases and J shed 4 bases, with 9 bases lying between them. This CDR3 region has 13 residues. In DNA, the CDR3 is TGTGCCAGCAGTAATAGCCCGTACAATGAGCAGTTCTTC. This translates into CASSNSPYNEQFF.

Written as DNA, the CDR3 is TGCGCCAGCAGCGCGGGACAGCATTACTACGAGCAGTACTTC. Translating gives CASSAGQHYYEQYF. The J gene is TRBJ2-7, the V gene TRBV5-1; D is possibly TRBD1 (7 bases). Germline CDR1 is SGHRS and CDR2 is YFSETQ. The CDR3 loop spans 14 amino acids. V lost 4 bases to trimming and J lost 3 bases, with 14 bases between them.

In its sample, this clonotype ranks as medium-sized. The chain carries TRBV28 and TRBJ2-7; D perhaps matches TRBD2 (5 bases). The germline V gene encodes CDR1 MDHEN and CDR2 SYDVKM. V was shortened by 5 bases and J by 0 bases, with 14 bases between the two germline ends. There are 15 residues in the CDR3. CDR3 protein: CASSTRWRASYEQYF. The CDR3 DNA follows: TGTGCCAGCAGTACCAGATGGCGGGCCTCCTACGAGCAGTACTTC.

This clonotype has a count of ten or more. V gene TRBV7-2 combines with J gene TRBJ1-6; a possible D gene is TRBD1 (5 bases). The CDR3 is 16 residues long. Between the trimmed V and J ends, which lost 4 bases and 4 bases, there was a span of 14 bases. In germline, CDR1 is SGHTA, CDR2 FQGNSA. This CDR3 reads CASSSVAGAYNSPLHF. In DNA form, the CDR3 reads TGTGCCAGCAGCTCCGTCGCCGGGGCTTATAATTCACCCCTCCACTTT.

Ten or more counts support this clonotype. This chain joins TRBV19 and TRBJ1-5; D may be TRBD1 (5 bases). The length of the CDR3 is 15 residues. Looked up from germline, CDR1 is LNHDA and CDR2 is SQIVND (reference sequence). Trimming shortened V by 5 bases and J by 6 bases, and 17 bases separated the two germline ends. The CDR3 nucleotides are TGTGCCAGTAGTGGGGACGGAATTAAAAGTCAGCCCCAGCATTTT. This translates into CASSGDGIKSQPQHF. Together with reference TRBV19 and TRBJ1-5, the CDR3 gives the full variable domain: DGGITQSPKYLFRKEGQNVTLSCEQNLNHDAMYWYRQDPGQGLRLIYYSQIVNDFQKGDIAEGYSVSREKKESFPLTVTSAQKNPTAFYLCASSGDGIKSQPQHFGDGTRLSIL.

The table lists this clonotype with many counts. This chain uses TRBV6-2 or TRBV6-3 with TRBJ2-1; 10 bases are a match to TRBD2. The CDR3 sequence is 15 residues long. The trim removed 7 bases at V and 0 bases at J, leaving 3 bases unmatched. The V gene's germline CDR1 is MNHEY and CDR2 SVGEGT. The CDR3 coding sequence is TGTGCCAGCAAAAGGACTAGCGGCTCCTACAATGAGCAGTTCTTC. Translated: CASKRTSGSYNEQFF.

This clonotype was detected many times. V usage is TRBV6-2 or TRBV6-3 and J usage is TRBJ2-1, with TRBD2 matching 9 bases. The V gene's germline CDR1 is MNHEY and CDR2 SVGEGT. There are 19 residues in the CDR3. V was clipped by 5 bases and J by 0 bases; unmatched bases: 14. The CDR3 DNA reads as TGTGCCAGCAGTCCTATAGGGCGGGGGGGCCGAAGCTCCTACAATGAGCAGTTCTTC. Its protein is CASSPIGRGGRSSYNEQFF.

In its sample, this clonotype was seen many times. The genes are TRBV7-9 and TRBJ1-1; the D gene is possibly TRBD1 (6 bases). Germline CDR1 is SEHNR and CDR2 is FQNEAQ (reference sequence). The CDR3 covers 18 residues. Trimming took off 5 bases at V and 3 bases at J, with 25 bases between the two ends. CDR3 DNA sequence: TGTGCCAGCAGCCCCAGGGGCTCAGGGAATCGTCGAGACACTGAAGCTTTCTTT. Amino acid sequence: CASSPRGSGNRRDTEAFF.

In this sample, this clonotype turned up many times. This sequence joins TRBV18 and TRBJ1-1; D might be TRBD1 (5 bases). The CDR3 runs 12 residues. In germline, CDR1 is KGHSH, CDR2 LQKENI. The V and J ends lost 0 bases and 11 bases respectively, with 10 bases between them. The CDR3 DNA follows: TGTGCCAGCTCACCACCGGACACGCGGGCTTTCTTT. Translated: CASSPPDTRAFF.

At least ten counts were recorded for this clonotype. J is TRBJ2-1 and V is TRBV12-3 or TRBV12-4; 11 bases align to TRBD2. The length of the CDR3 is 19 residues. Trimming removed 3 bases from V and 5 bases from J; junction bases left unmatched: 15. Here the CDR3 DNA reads TGTGCCAGCAGTTTTGGGGCCAGGTTAGCGGGGGGGTTTGACAATGAGCAGTTCTTC. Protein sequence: CASSFGARLAGGFDNEQFF.

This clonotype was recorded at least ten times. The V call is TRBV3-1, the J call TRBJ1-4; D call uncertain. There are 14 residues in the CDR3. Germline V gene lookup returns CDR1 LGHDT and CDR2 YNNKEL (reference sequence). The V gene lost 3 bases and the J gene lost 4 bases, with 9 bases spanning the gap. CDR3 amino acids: CASSHGSYNEKLFF. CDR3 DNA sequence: TGTGCCAGCAGCCACGGGAGCTATAATGAAAAACTGTTTTTT.